Listed below are T cell receptor beta chains from one sample, sequenced in a study of T-cell reconstitution after alpha-beta-depleted transplantation in children. Using its own MiXCR run on the PCR reads, TCRdb lists one record per CDR3 protein. The repertoire includes about 420,000 distinct CDR3 sequences, under 20% of them detected once, and 25% to 30% sits in the top ten. The sample was PBMCs, mostly from graft donor cells, taken 360 days after TCRalphabeta/CD19-depleted stem cell transplant. The receptors derive from a boy in the first two years of life who had a stem cell transplant for Wiskott-Aldrich syndrome, so the T cells may come from the graft donor. Each CDR3 is given without its conserved first and last residue.

J gene	V gene	CDR3 protein
TRBJ1-4	TRBV7-2	ASRQQGPNEKLF
TRBJ2-5	TRBV4-1	ASSQGISDRTKETQY
TRBJ2-7	TRBV11-2	ASSPPARGNREQY
TRBJ2-3	TRBV5-1	ASSAGVRVGTDTQY
TRBJ2-1	TRBV12-3/TRBV12-4	ASSQLGGDEQF
TRBJ2-1	TRBV9	ASSVDKGTAFSYNEQF
TRBJ1-6	TRBV12-3/TRBV12-4	ASSERDSYSYYSPLH
TRBJ2-1	TRBV19	ASSMTSGRGTDNEQF
TRBJ2-1	TRBV19	ASSIKGGHPYNEQF
TRBJ2-1	TRBV12-3/TRBV12-4	ASSFSGPLLSYNEQF
TRBJ2-2	TRBV18	ASSGRVGGGELF
TRBJ2-2	TRBV6-1	ASSLLAGGFNTGELF
TRBJ2-2	TRBV5-1	ASSFTTNTGELF
TRBJ2-3	TRBV4-3	ASAAGYTDTQY
TRBJ2-2	TRBV30	AWSVPGPTGELF
TRBJ2-7	TRBV20-1	SARTGAGGEQY
TRBJ1-5	TRBV9	ASSPGQGANQPQH
TRBJ2-1	TRBV10-3	AISGAYNEQF
TRBJ1-6	TRBV19	ASSIKGESPLH
TRBJ2-1	TRBV6-1	ASDPGTGSANEQF
TRBJ2-7	TRBV6-2/TRBV6-3	ASKAGAGYEQY
TRBJ2-4	TRBV7-2	ASSLGSGFGRDIQY
TRBJ2-1	TRBV4-1	ASSQVQGRYNEQF
TRBJ2-6	TRBV5-6	ASSLGGSGGTGANVLT
TRBJ2-7	TRBV4-3	ASSQGTGGSYEQY
TRBJ2-1	TRBV29-1	SVPRAALGEQF
TRBJ2-3	TRBV5-1	ASGLTGFLTDTQY